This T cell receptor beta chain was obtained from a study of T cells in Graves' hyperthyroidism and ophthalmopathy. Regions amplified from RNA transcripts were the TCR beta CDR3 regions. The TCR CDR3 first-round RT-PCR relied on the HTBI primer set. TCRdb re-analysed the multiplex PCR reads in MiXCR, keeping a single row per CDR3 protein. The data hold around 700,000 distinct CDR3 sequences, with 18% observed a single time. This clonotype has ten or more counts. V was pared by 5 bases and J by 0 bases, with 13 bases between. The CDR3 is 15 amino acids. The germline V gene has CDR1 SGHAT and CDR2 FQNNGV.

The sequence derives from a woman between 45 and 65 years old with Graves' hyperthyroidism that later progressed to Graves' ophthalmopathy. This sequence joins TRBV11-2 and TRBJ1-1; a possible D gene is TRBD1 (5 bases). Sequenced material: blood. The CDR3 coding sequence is TGTGCCAGCAGCCCAGGGATACTCATGAACACTGAAGCTTTCTTT. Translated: CASSPGILMNTEAFF.